This T cell receptor (beta chain) was recorded in a study of blood T cell repertoires in COVID-19. The wider study: Sources were T cells, B-cell-depleted T cells, or PBMCs; the material itself was cDNA or gDNA.

The V segment lost 8 bases and the J segment 4 bases; nucleotides outside the gene matches: 6. This CDR3 spans 13 amino acids. CDR1 and CDR2 from the germline V gene are MNHEY and SVGAGI. Using immunoSEQ multiplex PCR, the repertoire was profiled, and TCRdb retains in-frame clones only, with some absent. This sample has about 170,000 clones, with roughly 84% found just once. This chain connects TRBV6-5 to TRBJ2-7; 9 bases are shared with TRBD2. This clonotype was obtained from an elderly woman with active or convalescent COVID-19. Sequencing was carried out using peripheral blood. CDR3 nucleotides: TGTGCCAGCCGGCTAGCGGGAACATACGAGCAGTACTTC. Translating it yields CASRLAGTYEQYF.